These 10 T cell receptor beta chains share one sample of origin, sequenced in a study of blood T cell repertoires in COVID-19. Only in-frame clones appear in the TCRdb table, and some are missing; sequencing was by immunoSEQ multiplex PCR. Of roughly 130,000 clones in the sample, about four fifths are singletons; the top ten hold 12%. Sequencing used peripheral blood. The receptors derive from a woman in her sixties or seventies with acute or convalescent COVID-19.

This chain links TRBV2 with TRBJ1-4; the match to TRBD1 covers 8 bases. CDR3 length: 14 residues. CDR1 and CDR2 from the germline V gene are SNHLY and FYNNEI. V dropped 7 bases and J dropped 4; count of bases not matched to a gene: 5. This CDR3 is CASTLGQVNEKLFF. CDR3 DNA sequence: TGTGCCAGCACCCTGGGACAGGTTAATGAAAAACTGTTTTTT. Based on the CDR3 plus reference TRBV2 and TRBJ1-4, the full variable domain is EPEVTQTPSHQVTQMGQEVILRCVPISNHLYFYWYRQILGQKVEFLVSFYNNEISEKSEIFDDQFSVERPDGSNFTLKIRSTKLEDSAMYFCASTLGQVNEKLFFGSGTQLSVL.

This chain connects TRBV5-4 to TRBJ1-5; D remains ambiguous. The germline V and J ends were trimmed by 2 bases and 6 bases, with 9 bases remaining between them. Germline CDR1 reads SGHNT; CDR2 reads YYREEE (reference sequence). The CDR3 totals 13 residues. CDR3 nucleotides: TGTGCCAGCAGCTTAGAGCAAGCTCAGCCCCAGCATTTT. Translation gives CASSLEQAQPQHF.

This clone was seen a single time. The chain combines TRBV11-2 with TRBJ2-1; perhaps TRBD2 as D (6 bases). CDR1 is SGHAT and CDR2 is FQNNGV in the germline V gene. CDR3 length equals 15 residues. Deletions cut 4 bases from V and 10 bases from J, with 20 bases between. CDR3 sequence reads: CASSSVAVDGGEQFF. DNA for the CDR3: TGTGCCAGCAGCTCGGTAGCGGTGGATGGAGGAGAGCAGTTCTTC.

The rearrangement links TRBV15 to TRBJ1-2; 7 nucleotides match TRBD1. The length of the CDR3 is 15 residues. The V gene's germline CDR1 is LNHNV and CDR2 YYDKDF (reference sequence). Trimming took 5 bases from V and 4 from J; bases not matched to a gene: 10. Here the CDR3 DNA reads TGTGCCACCAGCGGTGGCAGGGGGATCTCCTATGGCTACACCTTC. As protein: CATSGGRGISYGYTF.

This rearrangement joins TRBV6-5 to TRBJ1-6, with 7 bases fitting TRBD1. Germline V lookup: CDR1 MNHEY, CDR2 SVGAGI. The V and J ends lost 0 bases and 10 bases, in that order; junction bases with no gene match: 9. This CDR3 is built from 16 residues. CDR3 amino acids: CASSYSILTGDSPLHF. The DNA of the CDR3 is TGTGCCAGCAGTTACTCAATTCTTACAGGGGACTCACCCCTCCACTTT.

The rearrangement joins TRBV24-1 to TRBJ2-2; a possible D gene is TRBD1 (6 bases). The CDR3 is 11 residues long. V was cut by 9 bases and J by 10 bases, with 11 bases left in between. The germline CDR1 and CDR2 sequences are KGHDR and SFDVKD. The CDR3 DNA sequence: TGTGCCACCCAGGGGCACTCGGAGCTGTTTTTT. Its protein product is CATQGHSELFF.

The chain links TRBV19 to TRBJ1-5; the match to TRBD1 covers 8 bases. With V trimmed by 3 bases and J by 5 bases, 6 bases remained unmatched. This CDR3 is built from 15 residues. CDR1 is LNHDA, CDR2 SQIVND, per germline (reference sequence). The CDR3 loop reads CASSIGTGGHQPQHF. CDR3 sequence (DNA): TGTGCCAGTAGTATTGGAACAGGGGGGCATCAGCCCCAGCATTTT.

J is TRBJ1-6 and V is TRBV7-6; 10 bases are shared with TRBD1. Germline CDR1 is SGHVS and CDR2 is FNYEAQ. Germline trimming cut 4 bases from V and 8 bases from J; bases unmatched to any gene: 5. This CDR3 region has 15 residues. The CDR3 is CASSSGTGVDSPLHF. The CDR3 nucleotides are TGTGCCAGCAGCTCCGGGACAGGGGTTGATTCACCCCTCCACTTT.

The V gene is TRBV11-1, the J gene TRBJ1-1; D possibly corresponds to TRBD1 (5 bases). Germline V gene data show CDR1 as SGHAT and CDR2 as FQDESV (reference sequence). Trimming left V 2 bases short and J 5 bases short, with 15 bases between. The CDR3 extends over 15 amino acids. For the CDR3, the DNA is TGTGCCAGCAGCTTATTGGGAGGGGCTTTTACTGAAGCTTTCTTT. This encodes CASSLLGGAFTEAFF.

CDR3 in amino acids: CASSWERGGNEQFF. The CDR3 DNA follows: TGTGCCAGCAGTTGGGAGCGGGGGGGGAATGAGCAGTTCTTC. This chain uses TRBV2 with TRBJ2-1, with TRBD2 matching 10 bases. V dropped 5 bases and J dropped 7; count of bases not matched to a gene: 5. The CDR3 totals 14 residues. CDR1 SNHLY and CDR2 FYNNEI come from the germline V gene.